The next 13 T cell receptor beta chains were all read from a single sample in a study of cytomegalovirus exposure and HLA in healthy donors. The data were produced by immunoSEQ multiplex PCR, yet TCRdb's version contains in-frame clones alone and is incomplete. The repertoire holds 150,000 to 180,000 clones, with roughly 84% as singletons. Sequenced sample: PBMCs. Receptors were obtained from a human donor in good health.

V is TRBV5-4 and J is TRBJ2-7; TRBD1 matches at 8 bases. Germline assignment: CDR1 SGHNT and CDR2 YYREEE (reference sequence). The length of the CDR3 is 16 residues. J lost 6 bases, V lost 0 bases, and 11 bases had no gene match. CDR3 loop: CASSLEGQGFPLEQYF. The CDR3, as DNA: TGTGCCAGCAGCTTGGAAGGACAGGGTTTCCCTCTCGAGCAGTACTTC.

The rearrangement uses TRBV5-1 and TRBJ2-3; D gene ambiguous. CDR3 length: 13 residues. Trimming cost V 9 bases and J 0 bases, with 11 bases left between them. Germline CDR1 reads SGHRS; CDR2 reads YFSETQ. The CDR3 protein is CATTSGSTDTQYF. The CDR3 nucleotides read TGCGCCACCACCTCCGGGAGCACAGATACGCAGTATTTT. The whole variable domain, remainder taken from reference TRBV5-1 and TRBJ2-3, is KAGVTQTPRYLIKTRGQQVTLSCSPISGHRSVSWYQQTPGQGLQFLFEYFSETQRNKGNFPGRFSGRQFSNSRSEMNVSTLELGDSALYLCATTSGSTDTQYFGPGTRLTVL.

This sequence joins TRBV7-3 and TRBJ2-1, with D perhaps matching TRBD1 (5 bases). This CDR3 is built from 13 residues. CDR1 and CDR2 (germline): SGHTA, FQGTGA. V shed 5 bases and J shed 2 bases, with 7 bases lying between them. The CDR3 region has the DNA TGTGCCAGCAGCCGGACAACCTACAATGAGCAGTTCTTC. Translating gives CASSRTTYNEQFF.

This clone was counted once. The chain has TRBV5-1 and TRBJ2-5; maybe TRBD2 (6 bases). CDR1 and CDR2 (germline): SGHRS, YFSETQ. This CDR3 spans 18 amino acids. V shed 3 bases and J shed 2 bases, with 23 bases lying between them. This chain's CDR3 is CASSWGPLASGSQETQYF. The CDR3 nucleotides read TGCGCCAGCAGCTGGGGACCTCTAGCGTCTGGATCTCAAGAGACCCAGTACTTC.

The genes are TRBV4-3 and TRBJ2-5, with a tentative D call TRBD2 (6 bases). CDR3 length: 19 residues. V shed 2 bases and J shed 5 bases, with 27 bases lying between them. CDR1 LGHNA and CDR2 YSLEER come from the germline V gene. The CDR3 bases are TGCGCCAGCAGCCAACAAGGTGGGACTCCCCACGACCCTTTTGAGACCCAGTACTTC. This encodes CASSQQGGTPHDPFETQYF.

The V gene is TRBV7-9, the J gene TRBJ2-7, with D possibly being TRBD1 (5 bases). Germline lookup yields CDR1 SEHNR and CDR2 FQNEAQ (reference sequence). The CDR3 is 17 residues long. V gave up 5 bases and J gave up 3 bases, with 23 bases separating them. CDR3 sequence reads: CASSLSQKGAAIYEQYF. As DNA, the CDR3 is TGTGCCAGCAGCCTCTCCCAAAAAGGGGCCGCTATCTACGAGCAGTACTTC. The full variable domain, in which reference TRBV7-9 and TRBJ2-7 provide the parts outside the CDR3, is DTGVSQNPRHKITKRGQNVTFRCDPISEHNRLYWYRQTLGQGPEFLTYFQNEAQLEKSRLLSDRFSAERPKGSFSTLEIQRTEQGDSAMYLCASSLSQKGAAIYEQYFGPGTRLTVT.

This clone occurred once. The rearrangement links TRBV19 to TRBJ2-7; 9 positions match TRBD1. The J segment lost 3 bases and the V segment lost 5 bases, leaving 5 bases of the junction unmatched. The length of the CDR3 is 14 residues. CDR1 and CDR2 from the germline V gene are LNHDA and SQIVND (reference sequence). The CDR3 sequence is CASSVDRGIYEQYF. The DNA for the CDR3 is TGTGCCAGTAGTGTCGACAGGGGGATCTACGAGCAGTACTTC.

V and J are TRBV7-2 and TRBJ2-2; D is perhaps TRBD1 (6 bases). CDR3 length: 17 amino acids. CDR1 is SGHTA, CDR2 FQGNSA, per germline. V dropped 4 bases and J dropped 3 bases, with 18 bases sitting between them. CDR3 bases: TGTGCCAGCAGCTATGTCCATGCAGGGGCCGACACCGGGGAGCTGTTTTTT. Residues: CASSYVHAGADTGELFF. Full variable domain (rest looked up from reference TRBV7-2 and TRBJ2-2): GAGVSQSPSNKVTEKGKDVELRCDPISGHTALYWYRQSLGQGLEFLIYFQGNSAPDKSGLPSDRFSAERTGGSVSTLTIQRTQQEDSAVYLCASSYVHAGADTGELFFGEGSRLTVL.

The chain uses TRBV18 and TRBJ2-7; maybe TRBD2 (5 bases). V was pared by 3 bases and J by 3 bases, with 9 bases between. The CDR3 contains 13 residues. Germline CDR1 KGHSH, CDR2 LQKENI. CDR3 region: CASSPSRDYEQYF. For the CDR3, the DNA is TGTGCCAGCTCACCTTCGAGGGACTACGAGCAGTACTTC.

The chain uses TRBV6-6 and TRBJ1-5; D not certain. CDR1 is MNHNY and CDR2 is SVGAGI in the germline V gene (reference sequence). Trimming pared 4 bases from V and 4 bases from J, leaving 11 bases between. The CDR3 has 14 amino acids. The CDR3 sequence: CASSFSNGNQPQHF. As DNA, the CDR3 is TGTGCCAGCAGTTTCTCAAACGGGAATCAGCCCCAGCATTTT.

The chain is built from TRBV6-5 and TRBJ2-1, with 13 bases fitting TRBD2. Germline V lookup: CDR1 MNHEY, CDR2 SVGAGI. The CDR3 sequence is 13 residues long. V gave up 4 bases and J gave up 11 bases; unmatched junction bases: 2. DNA of the CDR3: TGTGCCAGCAGTTTGGGACTAGCGGGAAAGCAGTTCTTC. Translation: CASSLGLAGKQFF.

The genes are TRBV9 and TRBJ2-2, with a possible D match to TRBD1 (6 bases). Deletions cut 4 bases from V and 6 bases from J, with 13 bases between. CDR1 and CDR2 from the germline V gene are SGDLS and YYNGEE. The CDR3 totals 14 residues. The CDR3 DNA is TGTGCCAGCAGCTTAGTCCCAGGGGCCGGGGAGCTGTTTTTT. Translation: CASSLVPGAGELFF.

The chain employs TRBV18 and TRBJ2-1; no reliable D call. Per the germline V gene, CDR1 is KGHSH and CDR2 is LQKENI. The CDR3 is 15 amino acids. Trimming stripped 5 bases from V and 1 base from J, with 12 bases between. CDR3 protein: CASSSTAESYNEQFF. The CDR3 region has the DNA TGTGCCAGCTCATCAACGGCGGAGTCCTACAATGAGCAGTTCTTC.